One sample yielded the 31 T cell receptor beta chains listed below, sequenced in a study of shared T cell receptors in the human thymus (dated by TCRdb to the early 2020s). Library preparation employed the immunoSEQ multiplex PCR assay. TCRdb took this table from immuneACCESS and kept in-frame rearrangements with V and J called. Such tables lack part of the clones; where checked against another copy, unresolved V genes explain under half of the gap, and the rest is unexplained. Across this sample there are 72,000 or so clones, with roughly 95% seen only once. The ten largest clones add up to about 0.033% of the sample. Specimen: thymocytes. These receptors all stem from a human donor.

The chain is built from TRBV10-3 and TRBJ2-2, with 9 bases aligning to TRBD1. CDR3 size: 15 residues. V gave up 8 bases and J gave up 3 bases; unmatched junction bases: 7. Germline V gives CDR1 ENHRY, CDR2 SYGVKD. The CDR3 sequence: CAIGDRERDTGELFF. The CDR3 bases are TGTGCCATCGGGGACAGGGAAAGGGACACCGGGGAGCTGTTTTTT.

This chain connects TRBV15 to TRBJ2-3; D gene uncertain. CDR1 is LNHNV and CDR2 is YYDKDF in the germline V gene (reference sequence). V lost 0 bases and J 4 bases, leaving 5 bases between the germline ends. This CDR3 region has 13 residues. CDR3 nucleotides: TGTGCCACCAGCAGAGATCCCGCAGATACGCAGTATTTT. The encoded protein is CATSRDPADTQYF.

This clone has only one observation. The CDR3 is CASSHNRGGLSHGKLFF. The CDR3, as DNA: TGTGCCAGCAGCCACAACAGGGGGGGTCTGAGCCATGGAAAACTGTTTTTT. The chain links TRBV16 to TRBJ1-4; 8 nucleotides agree with TRBD1. This CDR3 has 17 residues. Germline CDR1 and CDR2: KGHSY and FQNENV. With 3 bases clipped from V and 10 bases from J, the junction kept 16 bases outside the gene matches.

The chain has TRBV7-9 and TRBJ1-2, with a tentative D call TRBD1 (5 bases). Looked up from germline, CDR1 is SEHNR and CDR2 is FQNEAQ (reference sequence). The germline V and J ends were trimmed by 5 bases and 3 bases, with 16 bases remaining between them. The CDR3 consists of 15 residues. The DNA for the CDR3 is TGTGCCAGCAGCGGGACTGGGGTTTACTACTATGGCTACACCTTC. Its protein product is CASSGTGVYYYGYTF.

This chain uses TRBV29-1 with TRBJ2-1; 9 bases fit TRBD1. Losses at the gene ends were 8 bases for V and 6 bases for J; bases not matched to a gene: 5. The CDR3 sequence is 12 residues long. Per the germline V gene, CDR1 is SQVTM and CDR2 is ANQGSEA. The CDR3 loop is CSLDRGINEQFF. The CDR3 DNA sequence: TGCAGCCTCGACAGGGGGATCAATGAGCAGTTCTTC.

This clone was observed once. The CDR3 bases are TGCGCCAGCAGCCAAGAAACAGGGGGGACAGGGGGTCTTTTTACCTACGAGCAGTACTTC. Translating gives CASSQETGGTGGLFTYEQYF. The V call is TRBV4-3, the J call TRBJ2-7; 11 positions agree with TRBD1. CDR3 length equals 20 residues. Per the germline V gene, CDR1 is LGHNA and CDR2 is YSLEER. Losses at the gene ends were 0 bases for V and 2 bases for J; bases not matched to a gene: 15.

This chain joins TRBV6-1 and TRBJ2-3; 7 nucleotides line up with TRBD1. Trimming took 6 bases from V and 2 from J; bases not matched to a gene: 5. Looked up from germline, CDR1 is MNHNS and CDR2 is SASEGT. CDR3 length: 14 residues. The CDR3 is CASSRDRDTDTQYF. CDR3 coding DNA: TGTGCCAGCAGCCGTGACAGGGACACAGATACGCAGTATTTT.

The chain combines TRBV28 with TRBJ1-1, with TRBD1 identical over 8 bases. Germline CDR1 and CDR2: MDHEN and SYDVKM. V shed 6 bases, J shed 3 bases, and the junction held 15 bases outside the gene matches. The CDR3 contains 17 residues. CDR3 protein: CASSLGQGFSSDTEAFF. The CDR3 DNA is TGTGCCAGCAGCCTCGGACAGGGTTTTTCCTCGGACACTGAAGCTTTCTTT.

The chain employs TRBV6-5 and TRBJ1-6; D is undetermined. The CDR3 is made up of 16 amino acids. Germline values: CDR1 MNHEY, CDR2 SVGAGI. V was trimmed by 0 bases and J by 9 bases, leaving 15 bases between them. The CDR3 DNA follows: TGTGCCAGCAGTTACTCCAACGTGGAGGGAGGTTCACCCCTCCACTTT. Amino acids: CASSYSNVEGGSPLHF.

The chain employs TRBV19 and TRBJ1-5; the match to TRBD1 covers 8 bases. CDR1 and CDR2 from the germline V gene are LNHDA and SQIVND (reference sequence). The CDR3 length is 17 residues. Germline trimming cut 5 bases from V and 3 bases from J; bases unmatched to any gene: 12. CDR3 loop: CASSPEGTGLNNQPQHF. CDR3 DNA: TGTGCCAGTAGTCCCGAGGGGACAGGCCTGAACAATCAGCCCCAGCATTTT.

The genes are TRBV5-8 and TRBJ1-4, with TRBD1 matching 9 bases. Germline V lookup: CDR1 SGHTS, CDR2 YDEGEE. Unmatched junction bases numbered 15, after V lost 4 bases and J lost 8 bases. The CDR3 totals 17 residues. CDR3 in amino acids: CASSIRDREPIREKLFF. The CDR3 bases are TGTGCCAGCAGCATCCGGGACAGGGAGCCAATTCGCGAAAAACTGTTTTTT.

The chain has TRBV14 and TRBJ2-7; tentatively, D is TRBD2 (5 bases). The ends were cut back, 8 bases at V and 3 bases at J, with 14 bases in the middle. CDR3 length equals 13 residues. Germline CDR1 and CDR2: SGHDN and FVKESK. The CDR3 here is CASAGESLYEQYF. CDR3 coding DNA: TGTGCCAGCGCCGGGGAGAGCCTCTACGAGCAGTACTTC. Together with reference TRBV14 and TRBJ2-7, the CDR3 gives the full variable domain: EAGVTQFPSHSVIEKGQTVTLRCDPISGHDNLYWYRRVMGKEIKFLLHFVKESKQDESGMPNNRFLAERTGGTYSTLKVQPAELEDSGVYFCASAGESLYEQYFGPGTRLTVT.

The V and J genes are TRBV10-3 and TRBJ1-3, with 8 bases lining up with TRBD1. CDR3 length equals 15 residues. V lost 10 bases to trimming and J lost 2 bases; unmatched junction nucleotides: 10. Germline CDR1 reads ENHRY; CDR2 reads SYGVKD. As DNA, the CDR3 is TGTGCCACCGACGACAGGGGCCTCACTGGAAACACCATATATTTT. Translation gives CATDDRGLTGNTIYF.

The chain uses TRBV28 and TRBJ1-1, with a possible D match to TRBD1 (6 bases). The ends were cut back, 2 bases at V and 3 bases at J, with 16 bases in the middle. Germline CDR1 MDHEN, CDR2 SYDVKM. The CDR3 has 16 residues. The CDR3 here is CASSLGGRTEYTEAFF. In DNA, the CDR3 is TGTGCCAGCAGTTTAGGTGGTCGGACAGAATACACTGAAGCTTTCTTT.

The rearrangement uses TRBV7-2 and TRBJ2-7; TRBD1 matches at 7 bases. The CDR3 is 15 residues long. V was pared by 5 bases and J by 6 bases, with 13 bases of the junction left unmatched. Germline V CDR1 and CDR2: SGHTA, FQGNSA. The CDR3 protein is CASSPQGDEYCEQYF. CDR3 in DNA: TGTGCCAGCAGCCCCCAGGGGGACGAGTACTGCGAGCAGTACTTC.

This chain joins TRBV7-7 and TRBJ1-5; possibly TRBD1 for D (5 bases). The ends were cut back, 5 bases at V and 9 bases at J, with 11 bases in the middle. Germline loops: CDR1 SSHAT, CDR2 FNYEAQ (reference sequence). This CDR3 region has 12 residues. CDR3 bases: TGTGCCAGCAGCGGGGACTTCGGGCCCCAGCATTTT. It is translated as CASSGDFGPQHF.

The chain combines TRBV7-6 with TRBJ2-3; possibly TRBD2 for D (6 bases). CDR1 and CDR2 (germline): SGHVS, FNYEAQ. V lost 5 bases to trimming and J lost 3 bases, with 15 bases between them. The CDR3 has 15 residues. The CDR3 protein is CASSQTGEETDTQYF. The CDR3 nucleotides are TGTGCCAGCAGCCAGACGGGGGAGGAGACAGATACGCAGTATTTT.

The chain has TRBV5-6 and TRBJ2-3; 7 bases line up with TRBD1. Looked up from germline, CDR1 is SGHDT and CDR2 is YYEEEE. The CDR3 has 14 amino acids. Trimming removed 4 bases from V and 2 bases from J; junction bases left unmatched: 4. The CDR3 region is CASSPQGPTDTQYF. The CDR3 nucleotides read TGTGCCAGCAGCCCACAGGGGCCCACAGATACGCAGTATTTT.

The chain employs TRBV11-2 and TRBJ2-5; 13 bases fit TRBD2. The V segment lost 4 bases and the J segment 1 base; nucleotides outside the gene matches: 6. Germline CDR1 is SGHAT and CDR2 is FQNNGV. The CDR3 runs 17 residues. In nucleotides, the CDR3 is TGTGCCAGCAGCTCAGGACTAGCGGGGGCGACCCAAGAGACCCAGTACTTC. This encodes CASSSGLAGATQETQYF.

This chain connects TRBV6-1 to TRBJ1-2; perhaps TRBD1 as D (6 bases). The CDR3 length is 15 residues. From germline, CDR1 is MNHNS and CDR2 SASEGT. Between the trimmed V and J ends, which lost 1 base and 4 bases, there was a span of 13 bases. The CDR3 spells CASSEDPGHSYGYTF. In nucleotides, the CDR3 is TGTGCCAGCAGTGAAGACCCGGGACACTCCTATGGCTACACCTTC.

The chain has TRBV7-2 and TRBJ1-4; 8 bases align to TRBD1. The V and J ends lost 1 base and 10 bases, in that order; junction bases with no gene match: 5. CDR1 is SGHTA and CDR2 is FQGNSA in the germline V gene. CDR3 length equals 14 residues. CDR3 nucleotides: TGTGCCAGCAGCTTAGAGGACAGGGAAGGAAAACTGTTTTTT. It translates to CASSLEDREGKLFF.

The CDR3 protein is CASSQNMEEDRQDCYGYTF. The CDR3 DNA reads as TGTGCCAGCAGCCAAAATATGGAGGAGGATCGGCAGGATTGCTATGGCTACACCTTC. The rearrangement uses TRBV4-2 and TRBJ1-2; D unresolved. Looked up from germline, CDR1 is LGHNA and CDR2 is YNFKEQ. V lost 2 bases, J lost 4 bases, and 26 bases lay in between. This CDR3 has 19 residues.

The chain combines TRBV4-2 with TRBJ2-2; D is unclear. This CDR3 has 15 amino acids. V was pared by 1 base and J by 1 base, with 7 bases between. Germline V CDR1 and CDR2: LGHNA, YNFKEQ. CDR3 nucleotides: TGTGCCAGCAGCCAAGTGAACAAGAACACCGGGGAGCTGTTTTTT. Amino acids: CASSQVNKNTGELFF.

The CDR3 sequence: CASSGDIVVFF. In DNA, the CDR3 is TGTGCCAGCAGTGGGGACATCGTTGTGTTTTTT. This rearrangement joins TRBV2 to TRBJ1-4, with D possibly TRBD1 on 6 matching bases. From germline, CDR1 is SNHLY and CDR2 FYNNEI. V was shortened by 4 bases and J by 15 bases, with 12 bases between the two germline ends. CDR3 length: 11 amino acids.

The chain couples TRBV7-2 to TRBJ1-1; 7 bases fit TRBD1. The CDR3 is 14 residues long. Germline CDR1 is SGHTA and CDR2 is FQGNSA. The trim removed 6 bases at V and 4 bases at J, leaving 8 bases unmatched. CDR3 sequence: CASRPDRESTEAFF. The CDR3 bases are TGTGCCAGCAGACCCGACAGGGAGTCCACTGAAGCTTTCTTT.

The chain has TRBV5-4 and TRBJ2-1, with D tentatively TRBD2 (6 bases). Germline CDR1 reads SGHNT; CDR2 reads YYREEE (reference sequence). The V gene lost 4 bases and the J gene lost 2 bases, with 13 bases spanning the gap. The CDR3 spans 15 residues. CDR3 nucleotides: TGTGCCAGCAGCCGCCCGGGGGACCCCTACAATGAGCAGTTCTTC. Translated: CASSRPGDPYNEQFF.

The CDR3 protein is CASINRGGYTF. The CDR3 DNA sequence: TGTGCCAGCATTAACAGGGGGGGCTACACCTTC. The chain couples TRBV11-2 to TRBJ1-2; 8 bases align to TRBD1. Germline-derived CDR1 and CDR2 are SGHAT and FQNNGV. V trimming: 7 bases; J trimming: 8 bases; junction bases outside the gene matches: 3. The CDR3 has 11 residues.

CDR3 residues: CASSQWIRNSGNTIYF. Written as DNA, the CDR3 is TGTGCCAGCAGCCAGTGGATAAGGAACTCTGGAAACACCATATATTTT. The rearrangement joins TRBV4-2 to TRBJ1-3; D uncertain. This CDR3 is 16 amino acids long. Per the germline V gene, CDR1 is LGHNA and CDR2 is YNFKEQ. V was trimmed by 3 bases and J by 0 bases, leaving 12 bases between them.

This chain joins TRBV18 and TRBJ1-5; 9 bases fit TRBD1. CDR1 KGHSH and CDR2 LQKENI come from the germline V gene. After removal of 0 bases from V and 1 base from J, the junction contained 19 bases not matched to a gene. CDR3 length: 22 residues. The CDR3 spells CASSPPSVFWTGDNVSNQPQHF. The DNA of the CDR3 is TGTGCCAGCTCACCACCCAGTGTTTTTTGGACAGGGGATAACGTGAGCAATCAGCCCCAGCATTTT.

The chain employs TRBV15 and TRBJ1-5; TRBD1 agrees at 9 bases. V was clipped by 5 bases and J by 2 bases; unmatched bases: 10. This CDR3 spans 17 amino acids. Germline V lookup: CDR1 LNHNV, CDR2 YYDKDF (reference sequence). CDR3 loop: CATSDEQGACCNQPQHF. For the CDR3, the DNA is TGTGCCACCAGCGACGAACAGGGGGCTTGCTGCAATCAGCCCCAGCATTTT.

CDR3 in amino acids: CASSQDRLAGLDGELFF. In nucleotides, the CDR3 is TGTGCCAGCAGCCAAGATAGGCTAGCGGGGCTTGACGGGGAGCTGTTTTTT. The chain links TRBV14 to TRBJ2-2, with 9 bases identical to TRBD2. The trim removed 0 bases at V and 7 bases at J, leaving 9 bases unmatched. This CDR3 is 17 amino acids long. The V gene's germline CDR1 is SGHDN and CDR2 FVKESK.